Listed below are T cell receptor beta chains from one sample, sequenced in a study of beta chain features in type 1 diabetes. The assay was immunoSEQ multiplex PCR, and TCRdb's table has in-frame clones only and misses some. Of some 150,000 clones listed, approximately 52% are singletons. The sample comprised Tregs from blood. All receptors come from a man aged 18 to 30 in good health. Both conserved end residues are part of each CDR3. A D gene is named only where the DNA matches it firmly. The listing skips clone size in some rows; elsewhere it reads once, few, many or a size class.

d_gene | abundance | j_gene | v_gene | CDR3nt | CDR3aa
. | . | TRBJ1-2 | TRBV19 | TGTGCCAGTAGTTACTCGCCGTCGTTTTATGGCTACACCTTC | CASSYSPSFYGYTF
TRBD1 | . | TRBJ1-2 | TRBV5-6 | TGTGCCAGCAGCTTACGGGGGACAGGGTTAAATGGCTACACCTTC | CASSLRGTGLNGYTF
. | . | TRBJ1-1 | TRBV18 | TGTGCCAGCTCCCTCAGCGGAGCGTGGAACACTGAAGCTTTCTTT | CASSLSGAWNTEAFF
TRBD2 | . | TRBJ2-1 | TRBV15 | TGTGCCACCAGCAGAGGTGGCGGGAGAAGGAATGAGCAGTTCTTC | CATSRGGGRRNEQFF
TRBD2 | few | TRBJ2-1 | TRBV30 | TGTGCCTGGACCTCAGGCGGGGGGCCGGAGCAGTTCTTC | CAWTSGGGPEQFF
TRBD1 | . | TRBJ2-7 | TRBV28 | TGTGCCAGCATACGGACAGGGAGCTACGAGCAGTACTTC | CASIRTGSYEQYF
. | few | TRBJ2-7 | TRBV2 | TGTGCCAGCACCCCAGACTCCTACGAGCAGTACTTC | CASTPDSYEQYF
TRBD2 | . | TRBJ2-1 | TRBV28 | TGTGCCAGCAATCCAGCAGCGGGGGTTTACAATGAGCAGTTCTTC | CASNPAAGVYNEQFF
. | few | TRBJ1-2 | TRBV27 | TGTGCCAGCAGTCTCCGACGGGAGAGCGTGGCCCACTATGGCTACACCTTC | CASSLRRESVAHYGYTF
. | . | TRBJ2-7 | TRBV7-3 | TGTGCCAGCAGCCCCCAAGGACCGGGGACCTACGAGCAGTACTTC | CASSPQGPGTYEQYF
. | . | TRBJ2-2 | TRBV7-3 | TGTGCCAGCAGCTTATCTAGTCCCGGGGAGCTGTTTTTT | CASSLSSPGELFF